The present entry profiles one TCR beta chain with its context. What it recognizes is unknown. These data come from a study of early T cells in non-severe SARS-CoV-2 infection. TCRdb passed the 5' RACE reads through MiXCR, listing each CDR3 protein once. The data show approximately 76,000 distinct CDR3 sequences, around 12% seen once. The study, taken as a whole, reports: VDJdb matching, biased toward anti-spike CD8 responses, missed private and CD4 specificities.

The clonotype comes from an adult who was a healthcare worker with PCR-confirmed SARS-CoV-2 infection or an uninfected control (not recorded which). Sample: whole blood.

The CDR3 DNA sequence: TGTGCCAGCAGTTTAAAGGCGCCCTATGGCTACACCTTC. Amino acid sequence: CASSLKAPYGYTF. The rearrangement uses TRBV12-3 or TRBV12-4 and TRBJ1-2; no firm D call. The CDR3 spans 13 residues. V lost 2 bases to trimming and J lost 4 bases, with 8 bases between them.